The present entry profiles one TCR beta chain with its context. The data are from a study of cytomegalovirus exposure and HLA in healthy donors. The method was immunoSEQ multiplex PCR; TCRdb's version includes in-frame clones alone and lacks a portion of them. The table includes about 130,000 clones, 89% detected once. This CDR3 spans 13 amino acids. V shed 5 bases and J shed 4 bases, with 12 bases lying between them. CDR1 is SGHTA, CDR2 FQGNSA, per germline. The specimen was PBMCs. This chain joins TRBV7-2 and TRBJ2-7, with D perhaps TRBD2 (5 bases). The sequence came from a woman between 18 and 29 years old in good health and CMV-seronegative. The DNA for the CDR3 is TGTGCCAGCAGCCGAGGACGGGAATACGAGCAGTACTTC. Protein sequence: CASSRGREYEQYF. The full variable domain, with the rest looked up from reference TRBV7-2 and TRBJ2-7, is GAGVSQSPSNKVTEKGKDVELRCDPISGHTALYWYRQSLGQGLEFLIYFQGNSAPDKSGLPSDRFSAERTGGSVSTLTIQRTQQEDSAVYLCASSRGREYEQYFGPGTRLTVT.